Below, 2 T cell receptor beta chains from the same sample are listed, as sequenced in a study of Ad26.COV2.S vaccination and SARS-CoV-2 variants. Using immunoSEQ multiplex PCR, the repertoire was profiled, and TCRdb retains in-frame clones only, with some absent. The repertoire holds about 350,000 clones, with around 89% as singletons. Stated treatment: over 15 received Ad26.COV2.S at low or high dose, single or two shots; about five received placebo; per-sample allocation not given. The samples date from day 63 after the first vaccine or placebo injection. The sample here was peripheral blood, taken in a trial of Ad26.COV2.S vaccine versus placebo. The receptor source for this set is a person aged 18-65 years who received the Ad26.COV2.S COVID-19 vaccine or a placebo.

V and J are TRBV5-1 and TRBJ1-1, with D possibly being TRBD1 (6 bases). The CDR3 is made up of 13 amino acids. V gave up 1 base and J gave up 4 bases, with 8 bases separating them. Germline V gives CDR1 SGHRS, CDR2 YFSETQ. CDR3 nucleotides: TGCGCCAGCAGCTTGAACAGGGTCACTGAAGCTTTCTTT. Translated, it gives CASSLNRVTEAFF.

This chain joins TRBV20-1 and TRBJ2-7; D unresolved. The V end lost 3 bases, the J end lost 7 bases, and 10 bases lay between the germline ends. This CDR3 is 11 amino acids long. CDR1 and CDR2 (germline): DFQATT, SNEGSKA (reference sequence). CDR3 sequence reads: CSASGYGEQYF. The CDR3, as DNA: TGCAGTGCTAGTGGATACGGGGAGCAGTACTTC.